The 18 T cell receptor beta chains below all came from one sample that was sequenced in a study of T cell responses to AZD1222 COVID-19 vaccine. Measured with immunoSEQ multiplex PCR; TCRdb has only the in-frame clones, and not every one. The data contain about 130,000 clones, about 87% of them singletons. The sequenced sample was peripheral blood, obtained on day 0 of AZD1222 vaccination. The receptors were sampled from an adult in good health.

The chain links TRBV18 to TRBJ2-7; D possibly corresponds to TRBD1 (6 bases). Trimming cost V 2 bases and J 5 bases, with 16 bases left between them. This CDR3 is built from 15 residues. Germline CDR1 reads KGHSH; CDR2 reads LQKENI. The CDR3 here is CASSPRQGLRNEQYF. The CDR3 bases are TGTGCCAGCTCACCAAGGCAGGGGCTTAGGAACGAGCAGTACTTC.

This clone was counted a single time. This rearrangement joins TRBV7-9 to TRBJ1-1; D uncertain. V was pared by 2 bases and J by 4 bases, with 14 bases between. The germline gives CDR1 SEHNR, CDR2 FQNEAQ (reference sequence). The CDR3 totals 15 residues. The CDR3 DNA follows: TGTGCCAGCAGCTTACTTGAGGTTGGGCGCACTGAAGCTTTCTTT. It translates to CASSLLEVGRTEAFF. Combining the CDR3 with reference TRBV7-9 and TRBJ1-1 gives the whole variable domain DTGVSQNPRHKITKRGQNVTFRCDPISEHNRLYWYRQTLGQGPEFLTYFQNEAQLEKSRLLSDRFSAERPKGSFSTLEIQRTEQGDSAMYLCASSLLEVGRTEAFFGQGTRLTVV.

This sequence joins TRBV4-2 and TRBJ1-5; no reliable D call. The germline V and J ends were trimmed by 1 base and 3 bases, with 10 bases remaining between them. The CDR3 contains 15 residues. Germline V gene data show CDR1 as LGHNA and CDR2 as YNFKEQ. CDR3 DNA sequence: TGTGCCAGCAGCCAAGTGGCAGGCTACAATCAGCCCCAGCATTTT. Amino acid sequence: CASSQVAGYNQPQHF.

The chain employs TRBV6-2 or TRBV6-3 and TRBJ1-5; D remains unclear. The V gene lost 0 bases and the J gene lost 11 bases, with 8 bases spanning the gap. The germline V gene encodes CDR1 MNHEY and CDR2 SVGEGT. This CDR3 spans 12 amino acids. The CDR3 loop is CASSYSGRSQHF. The CDR3 nucleotides are TGTGCCAGCAGTTACTCGGGTAGGTCCCAGCATTTT.

Points on this clone: Relative to the germline gene, one junction end is altered; a read error may explain this. This chain uses TRBV10-1 with TRBJ2-7; D possibly corresponds to TRBD1 (6 bases). This CDR3 spans 14 amino acids. CDR1 is WNHNN and CDR2 is SYGVQD in the germline V gene (reference sequence). Here the CDR3 reads CARSPPGVPYEQYF. The CDR3 region has the DNA TGCGCCCGCAGCCCACCAGGGGTACCCTACGAGCAGTACTTC.

The V gene is TRBV6-2 or TRBV6-3, the J gene TRBJ1-5, with D unresolved. V was pared by 4 bases and J by 0 bases, with 19 bases between. Germline CDR1 reads MNHEY; CDR2 reads SVGEGT. The CDR3 length is 18 residues. CDR3 sequence (DNA): TGTGCCAGCAGTTCCCTCCGGGCCGTGGGATATAGCAATCAGCCCCAGCATTTT. It encodes CASSSLRAVGYSNQPQHF.

The chain joins TRBV9 to TRBJ2-6; 7 positions match TRBD2. With V trimmed by 4 bases and J by 1 base, 2 bases remained unmatched. Germline V gives CDR1 SGDLS, CDR2 YYNGEE. The CDR3 totals 15 residues. The CDR3 loop reads CASSPAGSGANVLTF. In DNA, the CDR3 is TGTGCCAGCAGCCCAGCGGGATCTGGGGCCAACGTCCTGACTTTC.

V usage is TRBV4-3 and J usage is TRBJ2-3; D is possibly TRBD2 (6 bases). CDR3 length: 15 residues. Trimming stripped 4 bases from V and 2 bases from J, with 13 bases between. Looked up from germline, CDR1 is LGHNA and CDR2 is YSLEER. In DNA, the CDR3 is TGCGCCAGCAGCCGGACTATCCGTTACACAGATACGCAGTATTTT. This sequence encodes CASSRTIRYTDTQYF.

The V gene is TRBV2, the J gene TRBJ1-1; D is ambiguous. The CDR3 sequence is 11 residues long. V shed 8 bases and J shed 5 bases, with 9 bases lying between them. CDR1 is SNHLY and CDR2 is FYNNEI in the germline V gene. This CDR3 is CASVAITEAFF. The CDR3 DNA reads as TGTGCCAGCGTGGCGATAACTGAAGCTTTCTTT.

This chain uses TRBV2 with TRBJ2-3; maybe TRBD1 (6 bases). Germline lookup yields CDR1 SNHLY and CDR2 FYNNEI. The CDR3 is 15 residues long. Trimming cost V 7 bases and J 2 bases, with 16 bases left between them. CDR3 bases: TGTGCCAGCAACTTACAGGGACATCCCACAGATACGCAGTATTTT. It is translated as CASNLQGHPTDTQYF.

The chain has TRBV27 and TRBJ2-1, with TRBD2 as a possible D gene (7 bases). The CDR3 covers 15 residues. The germline V gene has CDR1 MNHEY and CDR2 SMNVEV (reference sequence). V was trimmed by 2 bases and J by 4 bases, leaving 12 bases between them. CDR3 sequence reads: CASSLRGAAYNEQFF. The DNA for the CDR3 is TGTGCCAGCAGTTTACGGGGGGCTGCTTACAATGAGCAGTTCTTC.

This clone came up a few times. This chain links TRBV3-1 (or the pseudogene TRBV3-2) with TRBJ1-5; D is uncertain. From germline, CDR1 is LGHDT and CDR2 YNNKEL (reference sequence). V gave up 2 bases and J gave up 4 bases, with 6 bases separating them. This CDR3 is 13 amino acids long. The CDR3 sequence is CASSQQRNQPQHF. The CDR3 DNA reads TGTGCCAGCAGCCAACAAAGAAATCAGCCCCAGCATTTT.

The V and J genes are TRBV27 and TRBJ1-4; D might be TRBD1 (6 bases). The V end was cut by 2 bases, the J end by 3 bases, with 19 bases between. The CDR3 spans 18 residues. Germline V gene lookup returns CDR1 MNHEY and CDR2 SMNVEV (reference sequence). CDR3 coding DNA: TGTGCCAGCAGTTTAGCGGGGGGGGCCCGAGGAGCTAATGAAAAACTGTTTTTT. Its translation: CASSLAGGARGANEKLFF.

CDR3 amino acids: CASSLGQASGANVLTF. Here the CDR3 DNA reads TGCGCCAGCAGCCTTGGACAGGCCTCTGGGGCCAACGTCCTGACTTTC. This rearrangement joins TRBV5-1 to TRBJ2-6, with 7 bases lining up with TRBD1. The length of the CDR3 is 16 residues. V gave up 4 bases and J gave up 0 bases; unmatched junction bases: 4. Germline V gene data show CDR1 as SGHRS and CDR2 as YFSETQ.

The CDR3 region has the DNA TGTGCCAGTAGTAAGGAAGCTTTCTTT. As protein: CASSKEAFF. The rearrangement uses TRBV19 and TRBJ1-1; the D is unclear. CDR3 length equals 9 residues. Trimming stripped 4 bases from V and 8 bases from J, with 2 bases between. The germline gives CDR1 LNHDA, CDR2 SQIVND (reference sequence).

CDR3 nucleotide sequence: TGTGCCAGAACCATGACTAGTCTTGCTTCGAACACCGGGGAGCTGTTTTTT. Translated, it gives CARTMTSLASNTGELFF. This chain joins TRBV27 and TRBJ2-2; D is possibly TRBD2 (6 bases). Germline-derived CDR1 and CDR2 are MNHEY and SMNVEV (reference sequence). V lost 9 bases and J 0 bases, leaving 20 bases between the germline ends. The CDR3 has 17 residues.

The chain couples TRBV3-1 (or the pseudogene TRBV3-2) to TRBJ2-4; either TRBD1 or TRBD2 may fit D (5 bases each). Germline V gene lookup returns CDR1 LGHDT and CDR2 YNNKEL (reference sequence). V was shortened by 0 bases and J by 5 bases, with 11 bases between the two germline ends. This CDR3 has 15 residues. CDR3 protein: CASSQDHGAQNIQYF. The CDR3 bases are TGTGCCAGCAGCCAAGATCACGGGGCCCAAAACATTCAGTACTTC.

The chain joins TRBV3-1 (or the pseudogene TRBV3-2) to TRBJ1-5; weak D call: TRBD1 (6 bases). The CDR3 sequence is 16 residues long. V lost 2 bases and J lost 4, with 15 bases in between. Germline CDR1 reads LGHDT; CDR2 reads YNNKEL (reference sequence). The CDR3 DNA follows: TGTGCCAGCAGCCAAAGCGCACAGGGAGGAAATCAGCCCCAGCATTTT. It specifies CASSQSAQGGNQPQHF.